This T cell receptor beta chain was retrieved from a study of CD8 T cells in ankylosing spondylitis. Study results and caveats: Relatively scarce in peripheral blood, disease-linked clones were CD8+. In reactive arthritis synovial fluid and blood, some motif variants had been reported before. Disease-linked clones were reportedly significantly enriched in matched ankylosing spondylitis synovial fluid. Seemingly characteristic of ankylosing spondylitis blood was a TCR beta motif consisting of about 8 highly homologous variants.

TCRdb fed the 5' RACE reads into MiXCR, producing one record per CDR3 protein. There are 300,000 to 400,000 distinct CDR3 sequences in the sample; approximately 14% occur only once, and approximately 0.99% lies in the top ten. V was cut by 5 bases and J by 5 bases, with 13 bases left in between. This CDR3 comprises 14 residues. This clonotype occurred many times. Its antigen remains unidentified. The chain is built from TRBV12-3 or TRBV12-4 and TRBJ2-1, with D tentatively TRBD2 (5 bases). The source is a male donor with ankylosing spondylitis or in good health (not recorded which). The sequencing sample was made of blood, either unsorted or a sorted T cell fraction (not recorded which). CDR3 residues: CASSHSTTHNEQFF. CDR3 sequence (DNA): TGTGCCAGCAGTCACTCGACTACCCACAATGAGCAGTTCTTC.